The rows below give T cell receptor beta chains drawn from one sample of a study of T cells expressing NK-cell markers. Following a re-call of the 5' RACE reads, TCRdb has one entry per CDR3 protein and lacks DNA. The table for this sample gives about 540,000 distinct CDR3 sequences. The sequencing input was blood T cells: a sorted CD56 or NKG2C T cell subset, CD4+ or CD8+ T cells, or bulk PBMC T cells (not recorded which). These receptors all come from a man in his late teens or twenties in good health. The CDR3 runs from the conserved cysteine through the conserved F or W.

j_gene | v_gene | CDR3aa
TRBJ1-3 | TRBV15 | CATSRRRKSGNTIYF
TRBJ2-5 | TRBV12-3/TRBV12-4 | CASAFWVGETQYF
TRBJ2-7 | TRBV5-1 | CASSATGGTTYEQYF
TRBJ2-1 | TRBV5-5 | CASMDGSPYNEQFF
TRBJ1-4 | TRBV5-4 | CASSLHSPGQGQPRSNEKLFF
TRBJ2-7 | TRBV12-3/TRBV12-4 | CASRGQSFPYEQYF
TRBJ2-3 | TRBV5-6 | CASSPGTGGADTQYF
TRBJ2-5 | TRBV12-3/TRBV12-4 | CASSLQSMDGETQYF
TRBJ2-7 | TRBV14 | CASSQDGQGRVSEQYF
TRBJ1-5 | TRBV27 | CASSASSGTGGQPQHF